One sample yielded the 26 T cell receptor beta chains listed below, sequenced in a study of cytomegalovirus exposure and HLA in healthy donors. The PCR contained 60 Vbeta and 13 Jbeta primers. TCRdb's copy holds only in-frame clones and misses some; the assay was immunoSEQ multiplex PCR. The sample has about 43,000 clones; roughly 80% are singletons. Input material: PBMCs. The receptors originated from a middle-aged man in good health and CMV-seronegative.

CDR3 coding DNA: TGTGCTAGTGGTCTAACTAGCGGGGTCACAATCGCGAACACCGGGGAGCTGTTTTTT. Protein: CASGLTSGVTIANTGELFF. The genes are TRBV12-5 and TRBJ2-2; 10 bases match TRBD2. The CDR3 is made up of 19 amino acids. Germline V gene data show CDR1 as LGHNT and CDR2 as FRNRAP. The ends lost 5 bases at V and 0 bases at J; junction bases unmatched: 12.

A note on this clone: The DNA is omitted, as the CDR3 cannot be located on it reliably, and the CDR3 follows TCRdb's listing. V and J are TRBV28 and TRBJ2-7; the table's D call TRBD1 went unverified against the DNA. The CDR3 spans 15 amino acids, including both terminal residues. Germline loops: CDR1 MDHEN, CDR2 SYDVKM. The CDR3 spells CASSSSGQGATEQYF.

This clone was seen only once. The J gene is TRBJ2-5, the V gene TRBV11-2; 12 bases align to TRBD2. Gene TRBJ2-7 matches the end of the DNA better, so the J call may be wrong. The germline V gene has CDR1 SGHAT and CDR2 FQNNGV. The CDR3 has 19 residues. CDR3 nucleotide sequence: TGTGCCAGCAGCTTAAGACGGACTAGCGGGATGGAGAGCTCCTACGAGCAGTACTTC. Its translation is CASSLRRTSGMESSYEQYF.

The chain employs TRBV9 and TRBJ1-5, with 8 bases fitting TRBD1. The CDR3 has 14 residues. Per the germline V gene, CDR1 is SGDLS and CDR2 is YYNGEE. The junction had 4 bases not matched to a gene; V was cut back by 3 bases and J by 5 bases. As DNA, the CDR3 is TGTGCCAGCAGCGCCGGGACAGGAGATCAGCCCCAGCATTTT. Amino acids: CASSAGTGDQPQHF.

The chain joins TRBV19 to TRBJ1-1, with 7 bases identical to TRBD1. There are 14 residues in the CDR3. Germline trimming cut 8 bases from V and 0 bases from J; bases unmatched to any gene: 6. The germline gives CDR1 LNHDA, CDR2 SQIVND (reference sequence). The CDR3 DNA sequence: TGTGCCAGTTGGGACAGCCAAATGAACACTGAAGCTTTCTTT. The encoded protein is CASWDSQMNTEAFF.

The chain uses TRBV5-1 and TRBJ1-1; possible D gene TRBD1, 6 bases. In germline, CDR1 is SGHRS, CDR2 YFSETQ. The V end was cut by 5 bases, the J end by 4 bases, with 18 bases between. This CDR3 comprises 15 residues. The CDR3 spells CASRDPVQGATEAFF. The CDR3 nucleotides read TGCGCCAGCAGAGACCCGGTACAGGGTGCCACTGAAGCTTTCTTT.

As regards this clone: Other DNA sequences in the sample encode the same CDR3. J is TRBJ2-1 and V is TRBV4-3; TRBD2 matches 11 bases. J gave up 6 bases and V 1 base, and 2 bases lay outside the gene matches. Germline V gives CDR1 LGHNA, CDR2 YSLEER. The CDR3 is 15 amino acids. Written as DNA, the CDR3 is TGCGCCAGCAGCCAAGGGCTAGCGGGAGGCAATGAGCAGTTCTTC. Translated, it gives CASSQGLAGGNEQFF.

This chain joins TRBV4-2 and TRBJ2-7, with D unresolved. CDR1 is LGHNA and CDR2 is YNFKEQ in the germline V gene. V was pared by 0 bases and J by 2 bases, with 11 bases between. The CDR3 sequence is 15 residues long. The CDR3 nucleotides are TGTGCCAGCAGCCAAGATCACGGAGCTACCTACGAGCAGTACTTC. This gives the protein CASSQDHGATYEQYF.

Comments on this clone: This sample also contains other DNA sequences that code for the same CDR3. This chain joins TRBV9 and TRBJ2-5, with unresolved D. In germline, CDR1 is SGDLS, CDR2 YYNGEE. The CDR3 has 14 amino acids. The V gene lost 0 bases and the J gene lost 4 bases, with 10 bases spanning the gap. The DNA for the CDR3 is TGTGCCAGCAGCGTAGGGATGGCAGGAGAGACCCAGTACTTC. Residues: CASSVGMAGETQYF. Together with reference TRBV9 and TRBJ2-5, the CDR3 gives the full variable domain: DSGVTQTPKHLITATGQRVTLRCSPRSGDLSVYWYQQSLDQGLQFLIQYYNGEERAKGNILERFSAQQFPDLHSELNLSSLELGDSALYFCASSVGMAGETQYFGPGTRLLVL.

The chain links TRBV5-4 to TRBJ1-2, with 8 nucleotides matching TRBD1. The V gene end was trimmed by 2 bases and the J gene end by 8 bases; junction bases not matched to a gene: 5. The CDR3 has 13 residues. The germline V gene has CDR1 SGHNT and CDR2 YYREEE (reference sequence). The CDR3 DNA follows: TGTGCCAGCAGCTTTCAGGGGGCGGGGGGCTACACCTTC. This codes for CASSFQGAGGYTF.

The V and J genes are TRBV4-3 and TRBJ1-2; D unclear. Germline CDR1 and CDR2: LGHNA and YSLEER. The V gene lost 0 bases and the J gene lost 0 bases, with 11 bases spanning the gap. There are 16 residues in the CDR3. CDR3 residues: CASSQDPGLTNYGYTF. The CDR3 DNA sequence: TGCGCCAGCAGCCAAGACCCGGGATTAACTAACTATGGCTACACCTTC.

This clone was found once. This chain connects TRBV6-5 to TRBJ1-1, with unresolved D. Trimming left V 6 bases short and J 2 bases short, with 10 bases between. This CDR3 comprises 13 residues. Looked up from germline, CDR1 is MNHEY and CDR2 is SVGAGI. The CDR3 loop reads CASSQLRNTEAFF. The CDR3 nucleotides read TGTGCCAGCAGCCAACTAAGAAACACTGAAGCTTTCTTT.

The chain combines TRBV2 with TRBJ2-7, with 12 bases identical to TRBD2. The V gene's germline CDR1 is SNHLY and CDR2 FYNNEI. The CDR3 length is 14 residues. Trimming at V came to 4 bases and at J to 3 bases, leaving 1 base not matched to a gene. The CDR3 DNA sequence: TGTGCCAGCAGTGGGGGACTAGCGGGCTACGAGCAGTACTTC. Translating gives CASSGGLAGYEQYF.

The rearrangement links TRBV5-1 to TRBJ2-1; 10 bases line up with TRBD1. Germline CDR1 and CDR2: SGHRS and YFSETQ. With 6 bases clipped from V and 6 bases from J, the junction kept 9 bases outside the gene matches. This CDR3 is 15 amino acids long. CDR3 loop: CASTLSGTGVNEQFF. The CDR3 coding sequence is TGCGCCAGCACCCTTAGTGGGACAGGGGTCAATGAGCAGTTCTTC.

CDR3 DNA sequence: TGTGCCAGCAGCTTAGCGGGGACACCGGCGGGTTCACCCCTCCACTTT. Its protein product is CASSLAGTPAGSPLHF. V gene TRBV7-2 combines with J gene TRBJ1-6; tentative D call: TRBD1 (6 bases). Germline V gives CDR1 SGHTA, CDR2 FQGNSA. The CDR3 loop spans 16 amino acids. V lost 0 bases, J lost 9 bases, and 15 bases lay in between. The full variable domain, its missing parts supplied by reference TRBV7-2 and TRBJ1-6, is GAGVSQSPSNKVTEKGKDVELRCDPISGHTALYWYRQSLGQGLEFLIYFQGNSAPDKSGLPSDRFSAERTGGSVSTLTIQRTQQEDSAVYLCASSLAGTPAGSPLHFGNGTRLTVT.

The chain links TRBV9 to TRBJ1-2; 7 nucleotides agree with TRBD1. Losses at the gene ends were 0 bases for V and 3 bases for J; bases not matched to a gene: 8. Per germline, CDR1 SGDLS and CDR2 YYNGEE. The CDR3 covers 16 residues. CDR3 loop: CASSVARDRPYYGYTF. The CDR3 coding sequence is TGTGCCAGCAGCGTAGCCCGGGACAGACCCTACTATGGCTACACCTTC.

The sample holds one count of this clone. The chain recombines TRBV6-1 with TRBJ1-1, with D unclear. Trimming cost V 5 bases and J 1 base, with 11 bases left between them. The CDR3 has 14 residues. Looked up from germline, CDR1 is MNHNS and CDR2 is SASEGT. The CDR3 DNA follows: TGTGCCAGCAGTCCAACTGTTGAGAACACTGAAGCTTTCTTT. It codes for CASSPTVENTEAFF.

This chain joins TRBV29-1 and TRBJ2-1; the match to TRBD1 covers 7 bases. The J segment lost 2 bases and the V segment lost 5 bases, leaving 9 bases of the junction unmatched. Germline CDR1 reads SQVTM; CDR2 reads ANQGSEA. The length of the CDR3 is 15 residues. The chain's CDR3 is CSVCQWDRPYNEQFF. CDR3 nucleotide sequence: TGCAGCGTTTGCCAGTGGGACAGACCCTACAATGAGCAGTTCTTC.

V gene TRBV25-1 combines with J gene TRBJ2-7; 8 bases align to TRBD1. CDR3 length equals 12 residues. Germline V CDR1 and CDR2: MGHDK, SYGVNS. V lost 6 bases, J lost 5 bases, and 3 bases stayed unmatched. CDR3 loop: CASRSTGDEQYF. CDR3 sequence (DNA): TGTGCCAGCAGATCGACAGGGGACGAGCAGTACTTC.

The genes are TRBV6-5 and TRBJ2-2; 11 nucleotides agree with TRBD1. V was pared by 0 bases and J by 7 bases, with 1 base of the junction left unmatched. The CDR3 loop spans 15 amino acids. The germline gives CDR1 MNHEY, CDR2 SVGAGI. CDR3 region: CASSYSGQGVGELFF. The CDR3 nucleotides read TGTGCCAGCAGTTACTCGGGACAGGGGGTCGGGGAGCTGTTTTTT.

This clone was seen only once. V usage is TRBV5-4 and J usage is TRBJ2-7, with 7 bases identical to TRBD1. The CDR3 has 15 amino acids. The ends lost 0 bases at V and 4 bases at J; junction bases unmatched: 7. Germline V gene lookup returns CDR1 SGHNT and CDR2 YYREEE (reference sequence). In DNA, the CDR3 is TGTGCCAGCAGCTTGGTGGGGGACAGCTATTACGAGCAGTACTTC. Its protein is CASSLVGDSYYEQYF.

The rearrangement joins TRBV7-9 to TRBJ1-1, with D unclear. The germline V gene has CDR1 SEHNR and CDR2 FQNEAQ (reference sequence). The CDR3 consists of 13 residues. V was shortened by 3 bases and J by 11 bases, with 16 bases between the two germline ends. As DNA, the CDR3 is TGTGCCAGCAGCTTTAGTTCGCTGAGAGAGGCTTTCTTT. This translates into CASSFSSLREAFF.

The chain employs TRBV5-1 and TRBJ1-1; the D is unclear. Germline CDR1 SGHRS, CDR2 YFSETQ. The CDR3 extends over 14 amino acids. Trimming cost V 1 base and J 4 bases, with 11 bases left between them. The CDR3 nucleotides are TGCGCCAGCAGCTTGACGGGGATTCCCACTGAAGCTTTCTTT. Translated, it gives CASSLTGIPTEAFF.

The CDR3: CASSPGLAEYTDTQYF. CDR3 coding DNA: TGTGCCAGCAGCCCGGGACTAGCGGAATACACAGATACGCAGTATTTT. The J gene is TRBJ2-3, the V gene TRBV28; 11 positions match TRBD2. The CDR3 consists of 16 residues. The J segment lost 2 bases and the V segment lost 6 bases, leaving 7 bases of the junction unmatched. Per germline, CDR1 MDHEN and CDR2 SYDVKM.

In DNA, the CDR3 is TGTGCCAGCAGTTCATTACAGGGGTATGAGCAGTTCTTC. Translation gives CASSSLQGYEQFF. The rearrangement uses TRBV6-6 and TRBJ2-1, with TRBD1 matching over 7 bases. The CDR3 is made up of 13 amino acids. Per germline, CDR1 MNHNY and CDR2 SVGAGI (reference sequence). V trimming: 4 bases; J trimming: 8 bases; junction bases outside the gene matches: 5.

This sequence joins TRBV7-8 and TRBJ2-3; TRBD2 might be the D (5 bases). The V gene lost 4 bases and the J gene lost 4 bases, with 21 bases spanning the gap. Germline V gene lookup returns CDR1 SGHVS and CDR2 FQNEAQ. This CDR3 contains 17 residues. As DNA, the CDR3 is TGTGCCAGCAGCTCCCCGAGAGGGCCCTCGACCGCAGATACGCAGTATTTT. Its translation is CASSSPRGPSTADTQYF.